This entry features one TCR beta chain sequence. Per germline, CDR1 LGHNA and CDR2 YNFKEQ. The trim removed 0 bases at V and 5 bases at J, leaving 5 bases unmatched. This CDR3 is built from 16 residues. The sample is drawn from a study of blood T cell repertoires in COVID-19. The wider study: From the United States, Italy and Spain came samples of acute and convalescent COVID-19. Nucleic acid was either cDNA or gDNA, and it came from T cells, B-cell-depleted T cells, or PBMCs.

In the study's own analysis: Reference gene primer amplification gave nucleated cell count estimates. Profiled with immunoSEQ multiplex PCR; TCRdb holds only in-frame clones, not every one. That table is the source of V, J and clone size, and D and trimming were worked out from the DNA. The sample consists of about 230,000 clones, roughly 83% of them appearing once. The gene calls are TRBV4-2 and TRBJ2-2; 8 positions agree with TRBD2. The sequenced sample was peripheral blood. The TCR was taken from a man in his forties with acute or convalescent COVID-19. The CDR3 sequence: CASSQDLGLETGELFF. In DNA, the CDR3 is TGTGCCAGCAGCCAAGATCTGGGACTAGAAACCGGGGAGCTGTTTTTT.